This T cell receptor (beta chain) stems from a study of cytomegalovirus exposure and HLA in healthy donors. PCR amplification relied on 60 Vbeta primers (plus 13 Jbeta primers). Sequenced by immunoSEQ multiplex PCR; TCRdb stores in-frame clones only, minus some. The profile shows roughly 110,000 clones, about four fifths of them singletons. As for this clone: Its antigen is currently unknown.

Study-wide findings and caveats: The study flagged roughly 150 TCR beta chains as cytomegalovirus-associated.

In germline, CDR1 is MNHEY, CDR2 SMNVEV (reference sequence). With V trimmed by 9 bases and J by 9 bases, 10 bases remained unmatched. CDR3 length equals 14 residues. The gene calls are TRBV27 and TRBJ1-6, with TRBD1 identical over 8 bases. Sequencing used PBMCs. The sequence was collected from a middle-aged man in good health and CMV-seronegative. Here the CDR3 reads CASLDQGASSPLHF. Here the CDR3 DNA reads TGTGCCAGTTTGGACCAGGGGGCTAGTTCACCCCTCCACTTT.